The rows below give T cell receptor beta chains drawn from one sample of a study of blood T cells in healthy people across ages. TCRdb itself ran the 5' RACE reads through MiXCR, one entry per CDR3 protein. The sample holds approximately 810,000 distinct CDR3 sequences, under 30% seen once. The specimen was blood. These receptors were taken from a woman older than 75 in good health. The CDR3 runs from the conserved cysteine through the conserved F or W. The order of the fields is CDR3 length, D gene, V gene, clone size, J gene, CDR3 DNA, CDR3 protein. A D gene is named only where the DNA matches it firmly. Not all rows give a size; the values are once, few, many and, for expanded clones, a class.

15	-	TRBV7-8	many	TRBJ2-3	TGTGCCAGCAGCTTAGTAGGGCAGGGTGGAGATACGCAGTATTTT	CASSLVGQGGDTQYF
15	-	TRBV5-6	-	TRBJ1-4	TGTGCCAGCAGCTTGTTGGGGGGCGCGAATGAAAAACTGTTTTTT	CASSLLGGANEKLFF
14	TRBD1	TRBV29-1	few	TRBJ1-2	TGCAGCGTTGAGAGGGGGACAGGGGGTGAAGGCTACACCTTC	CSVERGTGGEGYTF
15	-	TRBV9	many	TRBJ2-1	TGTGCCAGCAGCGTAGGGGGTGGTACCTACAATGAGCAGTTCTTC	CASSVGGGTYNEQFF
16	-	TRBV11-2	-	TRBJ1-5	TGTGCCAGCAGCTTAGGTTTAGCCATTAGCAATCAGCCCCAGCATTTT	CASSLGLAISNQPQHF
14	-	TRBV5-1	-	TRBJ1-2	TGCGCCAGCAGCTATGACATTCGAGCAACGGGCTACACCTTC	CASSYDIRATGYTF
15	-	TRBV12-3/TRBV12-4	many	TRBJ2-3	TGTGCCAGCATACAGGGCGGAGGCGGCACAGATACGCAGTATTTT	CASIQGGGGTDTQYF
14	-	TRBV30	-	TRBJ2-1	TGTGCCTGGAGTGTTACGGGGATTGGCAATGAGCAGTTCTTC	CAWSVTGIGNEQFF
14	-	TRBV10-1	-	TRBJ2-7	TGCGCCAGCAGTGATGGGGTAACCTACAATGAGCAGTACTTC	CASSDGVTYNEQYF
17	TRBD1	TRBV5-1	many	TRBJ1-2	TGCGCCAGCAGCTTGGAAGCTGGGACAGGACCGATTTTTGGCTACACCTTC	CASSLEAGTGPIFGYTF
15	TRBD2	TRBV5-1	-	TRBJ2-3	TGCGCCAGCAGCTTACTAGCGAGTCTTACAGATACGCAGTATTTT	CASSLLASLTDTQYF
14	-	TRBV20-1	many	TRBJ2-7	TGCAGTGCTAGGATTACCGGGACATGGCCTACCCAGTACTTC	CSARITGTWPTQYF
16	TRBD1	TRBV6-1	few	TRBJ2-2	TGTGCCAGCACTCCCGGGACAGGAGAGAACACCGGGGAGCTGTTTTTT	CASTPGTGENTGELFF
20	TRBD1	TRBV7-2	many	TRBJ2-6	TGTGCCAGCAGCCTCTACTCTAGACAGGGTGCCCGCTCTGGGGCCAACGTCCTGACTTTC	CASSLYSRQGARSGANVLTF
15	-	TRBV4-2	-	TRBJ2-7	TGTGCCAGCAGCCAAAAGTTCGGCTTTTACAATGAGCAGTACTTC	CASSQKFGFYNEQYF
15	-	TRBV20-1	few	TRBJ1-6	TGCAGTGCTTTACCCCCGGGACACCGGTATTCACCCCTCCACTTT	CSALPPGHRYSPLHF
16	TRBD2	TRBV7-9	many	TRBJ2-3	TGTGCCAGCAGCTTAGAAGGGACTAGGAGGCTCTATACGCAGTATTTT	CASSLEGTRRLYTQYF
13	TRBD2	TRBV7-2	many	TRBJ2-5	TGTGCCAGCAGCCGGAGCGGGGGAGAGACCCAGTACTTC	CASSRSGGETQYF
15	-	TRBV2	few	TRBJ2-7	TGTGCCAGCAGTCCCCAGGGCCTAAGCTCCTACGAGCAGTACTTC	CASSPQGLSSYEQYF